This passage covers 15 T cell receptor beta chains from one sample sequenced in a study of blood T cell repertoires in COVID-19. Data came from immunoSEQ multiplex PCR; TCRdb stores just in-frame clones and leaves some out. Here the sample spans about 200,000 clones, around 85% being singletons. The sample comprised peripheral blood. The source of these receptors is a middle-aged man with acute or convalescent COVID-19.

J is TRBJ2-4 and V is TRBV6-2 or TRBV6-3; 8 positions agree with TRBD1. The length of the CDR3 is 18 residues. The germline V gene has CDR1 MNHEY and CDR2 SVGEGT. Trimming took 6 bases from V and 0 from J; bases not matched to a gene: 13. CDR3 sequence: CASSRLDRGILAKNIQYF. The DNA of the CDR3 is TGTGCCAGCAGCCGCCTAGACAGGGGAATACTAGCCAAAAACATTCAGTACTTC.

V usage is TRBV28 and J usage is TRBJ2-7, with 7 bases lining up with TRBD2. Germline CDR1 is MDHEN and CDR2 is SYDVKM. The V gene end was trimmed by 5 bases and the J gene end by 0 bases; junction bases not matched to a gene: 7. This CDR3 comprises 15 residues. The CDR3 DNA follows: TGTGCCAGCAGTCTCCGGGGGGAGAGCTCCTACGAGCAGTACTTC. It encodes CASSLRGESSYEQYF.

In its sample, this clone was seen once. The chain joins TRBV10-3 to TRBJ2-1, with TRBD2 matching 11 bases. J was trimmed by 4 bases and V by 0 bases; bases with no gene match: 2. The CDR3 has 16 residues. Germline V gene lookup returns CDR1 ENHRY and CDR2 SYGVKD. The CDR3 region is CAISESTSGVYNEQFF. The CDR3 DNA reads TGTGCCATCAGTGAGTCGACTAGCGGGGTATACAATGAGCAGTTCTTC.

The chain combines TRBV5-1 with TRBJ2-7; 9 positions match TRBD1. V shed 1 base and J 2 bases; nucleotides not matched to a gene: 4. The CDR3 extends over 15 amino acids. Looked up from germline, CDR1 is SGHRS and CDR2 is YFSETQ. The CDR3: CASSLWTGVAYEQYF. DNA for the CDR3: TGCGCCAGCAGCTTGTGGACAGGGGTTGCCTACGAGCAGTACTTC.

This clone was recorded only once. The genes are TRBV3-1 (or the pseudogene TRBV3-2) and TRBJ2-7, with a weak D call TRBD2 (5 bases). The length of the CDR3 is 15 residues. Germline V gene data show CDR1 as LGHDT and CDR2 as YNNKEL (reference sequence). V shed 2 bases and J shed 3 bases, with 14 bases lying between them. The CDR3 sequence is CASSQSAEALYEQYF. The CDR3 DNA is TGTGCCAGCAGCCAATCAGCGGAAGCCCTCTACGAGCAGTACTTC.

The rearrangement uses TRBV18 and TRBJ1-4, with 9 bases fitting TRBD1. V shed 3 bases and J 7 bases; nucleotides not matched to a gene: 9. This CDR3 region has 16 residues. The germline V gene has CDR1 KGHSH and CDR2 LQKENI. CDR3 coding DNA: TGTGCCAGCTCACCCCTAGGGACAGGGAAAAGTGAAAAACTGTTTTTT. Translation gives CASSPLGTGKSEKLFF.

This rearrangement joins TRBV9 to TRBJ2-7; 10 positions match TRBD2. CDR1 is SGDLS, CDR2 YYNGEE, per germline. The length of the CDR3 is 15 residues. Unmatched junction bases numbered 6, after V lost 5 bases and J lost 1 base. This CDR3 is CASRLSGGVSYEQYF. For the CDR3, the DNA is TGTGCCAGCAGGCTAAGCGGGGGGGTTTCCTACGAGCAGTACTTC.

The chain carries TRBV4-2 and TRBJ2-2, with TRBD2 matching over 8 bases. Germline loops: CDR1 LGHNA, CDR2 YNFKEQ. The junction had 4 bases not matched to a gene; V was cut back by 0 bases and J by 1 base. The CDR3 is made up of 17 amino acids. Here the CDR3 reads CASSQEGGGLNTGELFF. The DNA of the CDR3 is TGTGCCAGCAGCCAAGAAGGCGGGGGGCTGAACACCGGGGAGCTGTTTTTT.

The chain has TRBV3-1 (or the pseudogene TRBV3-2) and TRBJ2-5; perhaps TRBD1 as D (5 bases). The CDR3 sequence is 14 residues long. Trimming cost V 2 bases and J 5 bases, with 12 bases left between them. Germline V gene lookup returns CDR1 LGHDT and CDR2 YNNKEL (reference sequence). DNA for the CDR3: TGTGCCAGCAGCCAACCTTCAGGGTGGGAGACCCAGTACTTC. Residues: CASSQPSGWETQYF.

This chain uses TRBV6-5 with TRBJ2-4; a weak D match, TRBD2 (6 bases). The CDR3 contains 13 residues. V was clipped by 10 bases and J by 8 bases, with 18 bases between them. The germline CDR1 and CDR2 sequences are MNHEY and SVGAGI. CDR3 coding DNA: TGTGCCACAATGAAAGGAGGGCCATACATTCAGTACTTC. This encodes CATMKGGPYIQYF.

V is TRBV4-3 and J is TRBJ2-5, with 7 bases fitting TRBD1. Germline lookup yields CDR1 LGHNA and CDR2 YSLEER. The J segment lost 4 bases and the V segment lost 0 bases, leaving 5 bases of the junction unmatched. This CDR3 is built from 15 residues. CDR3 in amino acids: CASSQETGSTETQYF. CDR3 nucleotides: TGCGCCAGCAGCCAAGAGACAGGGTCCACAGAGACCCAGTACTTC.

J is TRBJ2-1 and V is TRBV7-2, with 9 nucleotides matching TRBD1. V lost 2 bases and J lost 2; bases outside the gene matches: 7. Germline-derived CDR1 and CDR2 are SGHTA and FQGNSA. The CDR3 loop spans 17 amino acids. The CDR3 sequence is CASSLRSGTGTYNEQFF. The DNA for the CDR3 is TGTGCCAGCAGCTTAAGGTCCGGGACAGGGACCTACAATGAGCAGTTCTTC. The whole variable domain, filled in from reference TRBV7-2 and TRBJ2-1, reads GAGVSQSPSNKVTEKGKDVELRCDPISGHTALYWYRQSLGQGLEFLIYFQGNSAPDKSGLPSDRFSAERTGGSVSTLTIQRTQQEDSAVYLCASSLRSGTGTYNEQFFGPGTRLTVL.

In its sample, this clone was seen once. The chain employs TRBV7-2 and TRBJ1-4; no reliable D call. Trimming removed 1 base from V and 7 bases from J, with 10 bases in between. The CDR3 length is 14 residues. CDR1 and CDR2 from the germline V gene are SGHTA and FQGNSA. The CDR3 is CASSLGLRAEKLFF. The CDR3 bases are TGTGCCAGCAGCTTAGGGTTGAGGGCTGAAAAACTGTTTTTT. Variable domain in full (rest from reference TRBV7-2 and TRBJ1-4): GAGVSQSPSNKVTEKGKDVELRCDPISGHTALYWYRQSLGQGLEFLIYFQGNSAPDKSGLPSDRFSAERTGGSVSTLTIQRTQQEDSAVYLCASSLGLRAEKLFFGSGTQLSVL.

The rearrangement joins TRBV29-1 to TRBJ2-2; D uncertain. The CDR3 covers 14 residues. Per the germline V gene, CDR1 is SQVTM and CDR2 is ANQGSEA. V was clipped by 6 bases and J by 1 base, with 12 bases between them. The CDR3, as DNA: TGCAGCGTCGGCGGAGTCCTGAACACCGGGGAGCTGTTTTTT. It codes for CSVGGVLNTGELFF.

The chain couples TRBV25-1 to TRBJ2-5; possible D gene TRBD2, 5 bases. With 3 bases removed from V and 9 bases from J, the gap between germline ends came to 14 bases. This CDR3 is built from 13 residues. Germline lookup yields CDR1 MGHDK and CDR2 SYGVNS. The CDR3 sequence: CASSDPNGEPQYF. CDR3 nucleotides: TGTGCCAGCAGTGATCCGAACGGGGAGCCCCAGTACTTC.